This T cell receptor (beta chain) was sequenced for a study of T cell responses to AZD1222 COVID-19 vaccine. The V gene's germline CDR1 is MDHEN and CDR2 SYDVKM. The CDR3 loop spans 13 amino acids. After removal of 5 bases from V and 3 bases from J, the junction contained 4 bases not matched to a gene. Generated by immunoSEQ multiplex PCR, the TCRdb table keeps only in-frame clones and is missing some. The profile shows tens of thousands of clones, 90% to 95% of them singletons. Study-level findings and limits: Clonal diversity may have been underestimated in mostly white British donors.

Worth noting for this clone: Antigen unknown.

This sample comprised peripheral blood, obtained on day 0 of AZD1222 vaccination. The rearrangement uses TRBV28 and TRBJ2-7; TRBD1 matches at 7 bases. The receptor was derived from an adult in good health. The CDR3 DNA reads TGTGCCAGCAGTACGACAGGGTTCTACGAGCAGTACTTC. Translating it yields CASSTTGFYEQYF.